Listed below are T cell receptor beta chains from one sample, sequenced in a study of cytomegalovirus exposure and HLA in healthy donors. Generated by immunoSEQ multiplex PCR, the TCRdb table keeps only in-frame clones and is missing some. In the table there are under 150,000 clones, 80% to 90% of which are singletons. The sequencing sample was made of PBMCs. All receptors come from a young man in good health and CMV-seronegative. Both conserved end residues are part of each CDR3. The D gene is left open where the match is weak. Size is omitted from some rows. Given values are once, few, many or a class for expanded clones.

v_gene: TRBV18; j_gene: TRBJ1-3; abundance: -; d_gene: -; CDR3aa: CASSPPSGNTIYF
v_gene: TRBV28; j_gene: TRBJ1-5; abundance: -; d_gene: -; CDR3aa: CASGQVYSNQPQHF
v_gene: TRBV6-6; j_gene: TRBJ2-2; abundance: -; d_gene: -; CDR3aa: CASSYFGGASMGLFF
v_gene: TRBV6-5; j_gene: TRBJ2-1; abundance: -; d_gene: -; CDR3aa: CASRVGSPKGGEQFF
v_gene: TRBV7-2; j_gene: TRBJ2-3; abundance: once; d_gene: TRBD1; CDR3aa: CASSWDRATLWYF
v_gene: TRBV15; j_gene: TRBJ2-5; abundance: -; d_gene: TRBD2; CDR3aa: CATSPGGLAGVRETQYF
v_gene: TRBV7-8; j_gene: TRBJ2-3; abundance: -; d_gene: TRBD2; CDR3aa: CASSLTVAILAASTDTQYF
v_gene: TRBV12-5; j_gene: TRBJ2-1; abundance: -; d_gene: TRBD2; CDR3aa: CASGLVNGRDYNEQFF
v_gene: TRBV7-9; j_gene: TRBJ1-1; abundance: -; d_gene: -; CDR3aa: CASSLGAVAGAFF
v_gene: TRBV19; j_gene: TRBJ1-2; abundance: -; d_gene: -; CDR3aa: CASSIPTRHGYTF
v_gene: TRBV6-1; j_gene: TRBJ1-4; abundance: -; d_gene: TRBD1; CDR3aa: CASSPTGGIYEKLFF
v_gene: TRBV5-6; j_gene: TRBJ1-5; abundance: few; d_gene: TRBD1; CDR3aa: CASSPTGRDQPQHF
v_gene: TRBV2; j_gene: TRBJ2-5; abundance: -; d_gene: -; CDR3aa: CASSEDQAAQETQYF
v_gene: TRBV9; j_gene: TRBJ1-1; abundance: once; d_gene: -; CDR3aa: CASSVGHQNTEAFF
v_gene: TRBV6-5; j_gene: TRBJ1-6; abundance: -; d_gene: -; CDR3aa: CASSSKRSSYNSPLHF
v_gene: TRBV6-6; j_gene: TRBJ1-1; abundance: -; d_gene: -; CDR3aa: CASSPQGVNTEAFF
v_gene: TRBV6-5; j_gene: TRBJ1-2; abundance: few; d_gene: -; CDR3aa: CASSYSRGGYGYTF
v_gene: TRBV5-1; j_gene: TRBJ2-7; abundance: -; d_gene: -; CDR3aa: CASSYEGQLSYEQYF
v_gene: TRBV10-2; j_gene: TRBJ2-2; abundance: -; d_gene: -; CDR3aa: CASSGGWRGGELFF
v_gene: TRBV5-1; j_gene: TRBJ1-4; abundance: -; d_gene: -; CDR3aa: CASSLGAGSQEKLFF
v_gene: TRBV2; j_gene: TRBJ2-7; abundance: -; d_gene: -; CDR3aa: CASLDGIWNYEQYF
v_gene: TRBV2; j_gene: TRBJ2-2; abundance: -; d_gene: -; CDR3aa: CASRENGELFF
v_gene: TRBV5-6; j_gene: TRBJ1-5; abundance: -; d_gene: -; CDR3aa: CASSFGQGGQPQHF
v_gene: TRBV9; j_gene: TRBJ2-7; abundance: -; d_gene: -; CDR3aa: CASSPSGTFRPEQYF
v_gene: TRBV7-9; j_gene: TRBJ1-2; abundance: -; d_gene: -; CDR3aa: CASSSTTYPGHNYGYTF
v_gene: TRBV19; j_gene: TRBJ1-4; abundance: -; d_gene: TRBD1; CDR3aa: CASTRDRNEKLFF
v_gene: TRBV5-1; j_gene: TRBJ1-2; abundance: -; d_gene: -; CDR3aa: CASSLTGSTIRDYGYTF
v_gene: TRBV15; j_gene: TRBJ1-5; abundance: -; d_gene: -; CDR3aa: CATSRVISRGYQPQHF
v_gene: TRBV14; j_gene: TRBJ2-7; abundance: -; d_gene: -; CDR3aa: CASSQSFYGSLYEQYF
v_gene: TRBV19; j_gene: TRBJ2-1; abundance: -; d_gene: -; CDR3aa: CASSIDGGIPEQFF
v_gene: TRBV7-9; j_gene: TRBJ2-1; abundance: once; d_gene: -; CDR3aa: CASSLSTYEQFF
v_gene: TRBV5-1; j_gene: TRBJ1-2; abundance: -; d_gene: TRBD1; CDR3aa: CASSGGQTVGFGGGYTF
v_gene: TRBV18; j_gene: TRBJ1-2; abundance: once; d_gene: -; CDR3aa: CASSPVGQDYGYTF
v_gene: TRBV7-9; j_gene: TRBJ2-5; abundance: -; d_gene: -; CDR3aa: CASSFVGAGETQYF
v_gene: TRBV5-1; j_gene: TRBJ1-3; abundance: -; d_gene: -; CDR3aa: CASSPGRVLSGNTIYF
v_gene: TRBV5-1; j_gene: TRBJ2-5; abundance: -; d_gene: -; CDR3aa: CASSWGHTGDETQYF
v_gene: TRBV9; j_gene: TRBJ2-7; abundance: -; d_gene: TRBD2; CDR3aa: CASGGLAGDLYEQYF
v_gene: TRBV19; j_gene: TRBJ1-5; abundance: -; d_gene: -; CDR3aa: CASSIGRGSQQPQHF
v_gene: TRBV7-2; j_gene: TRBJ2-3; abundance: -; d_gene: -; CDR3aa: CASSETSYTDTQYF
v_gene: TRBV6-6; j_gene: TRBJ1-1; abundance: -; d_gene: -; CDR3aa: CASSYSRGGSEAFF
v_gene: TRBV2; j_gene: TRBJ1-5; abundance: -; d_gene: TRBD1; CDR3aa: CASSGTGYSNQPQHF
v_gene: TRBV5-1; j_gene: TRBJ2-1; abundance: once; d_gene: -; CDR3aa: CASSSSSYNEQFF
v_gene: TRBV9; j_gene: TRBJ2-7; abundance: -; d_gene: TRBD2; CDR3aa: CASSVRAGTSYEQYF
v_gene: TRBV7-6; j_gene: TRBJ1-2; abundance: few; d_gene: -; CDR3aa: CASSPLDRRSGYTF
v_gene: TRBV19; j_gene: TRBJ1-2; abundance: -; d_gene: -; CDR3aa: CASRGDGGYGYTF
v_gene: TRBV19; j_gene: TRBJ1-4; abundance: -; d_gene: -; CDR3aa: CASSIRGAGNFEKLFF
v_gene: TRBV29-1; j_gene: TRBJ2-3; abundance: -; d_gene: TRBD2; CDR3aa: CSVGVSGADTQYF
v_gene: TRBV10-2; j_gene: TRBJ1-5; abundance: -; d_gene: TRBD1; CDR3aa: CASSAVTGAQPQHF
v_gene: TRBV25-1; j_gene: TRBJ2-1; abundance: -; d_gene: TRBD1; CDR3aa: CASRGDRTYNEQFF
v_gene: TRBV14; j_gene: TRBJ1-4; abundance: few; d_gene: -; CDR3aa: CASSLLTRRQYEKLFF
v_gene: TRBV18; j_gene: TRBJ1-4; abundance: -; d_gene: -; CDR3aa: CASSPGEKLFF